The present entry profiles one T cell receptor beta chain with its context. CDR1 and CDR2 (germline): SGHRS, YFSETQ. The ends lost 4 bases at V and 8 bases at J; junction bases unmatched: 2. This CDR3 has 14 amino acids. About 0.5 to 1 ug RNA was reverse transcribed with random hexamers. MiXCR, run by TCRdb on the immunoSEQ multiplex PCR reads, gives a single entry per CDR3 protein. The table records fewer than 200,000 distinct CDR3 sequences, 85% to 95% of them present only once. This entry belongs to a study of CD8 T cells in Susac syndrome. This chain links TRBV5-1 with TRBJ1-6, with 11 bases lining up with TRBD1. The sequence was obtained from a human donor with multiple sclerosis. The sequencing input was CD8+ T cells from PBMCs. For the CDR3, the DNA is TGCGCCAGCAGCGGGGGACAGGGGGATTCACCCCTCCACTTT. Its translation is CASSGGQGDSPLHF.